This note documents a single T cell receptor beta chain sequence. The antigen is undetermined. The sample originates from a study of cytotoxic CD8 clonotypes in ibrutinib-treated CLL. Study-level results: Sample timing was unmatched between remission and later-progressing patients; lymph nodes unstudied. Baseline clonality, higher than in age-matched healthy donors, tracked circulating CD8+ T-cell counts. Contraction or stability on treatment characterized the public clonotypes, which were uncommon.

Data came from immunoSEQ multiplex PCR; TCRdb stores just in-frame clones and leaves some out. The data contain about 22,000 clones, roughly four fifths of them singletons. Germline V gene lookup returns CDR1 LNHNV and CDR2 YYDKDF (reference sequence). The CDR3 sequence is 14 residues long. Trimming took off 8 bases at V and 3 bases at J, with 14 bases between the two ends. The source is a human donor with chronic lymphocytic leukemia. The rearrangement joins TRBV15 to TRBJ1-3; a weak D match, TRBD1 (6 bases). The sample in question was PBMCs, obtained before ibrutinib treatment. CDR3 nucleotide sequence: TGTGCCACCTCCAGGGGACGGTTTGGAAACACCATATATTTT. It is translated as CATSRGRFGNTIYF.